The 14 T cell receptor beta chains given below trace back to one sample, sequenced in a study of blood T cell repertoires in COVID-19 (dated by TCRdb to 2019 to 2021). Library method: the immunoSEQ multiplex PCR assay. Sourced from immuneACCESS, this table was stored by TCRdb with only in-frame sequences that have V and J called. A share of the clones is absent; for the studies checked, an unresolved V gene accounts for under half, and the remainder has no known explanation. The sample profile shows more than 200,000 clones; 83% of them were found once. The ten largest clones capture about 2.5% of the sample. Sequenced: peripheral blood. The receptors were gathered from a woman in her thirties or forties with active or convalescent COVID-19.

The chain recombines TRBV28 with TRBJ2-7, with D possibly matching TRBD2 (6 bases). CDR1 MDHEN and CDR2 SYDVKM come from the germline V gene. The germline V and J ends were trimmed by 6 bases and 3 bases, with 18 bases remaining between them. The CDR3 extends over 15 amino acids. CDR3 coding DNA: TGTGCCAGCAGCGGCGCCGGGGGTCCCATCTACGAGCAGTACTTC. This sequence encodes CASSGAGGPIYEQYF.

This chain connects TRBV5-4 to TRBJ1-1; 10 nucleotides match TRBD1. The CDR3 covers 13 residues. The J segment lost 10 bases and the V segment lost 2 bases, leaving 5 bases of the junction unmatched. CDR1 is SGHNT and CDR2 is YYREEE in the germline V gene (reference sequence). This CDR3 is CASSFGTGVGAFF. The CDR3 DNA reads as TGTGCCAGCAGCTTCGGGACAGGGGTTGGAGCTTTCTTT.

This chain connects TRBV5-1 to TRBJ2-1; 9 nucleotides line up with TRBD1. The CDR3 consists of 15 residues. The V gene's germline CDR1 is SGHRS and CDR2 YFSETQ. V lost 5 bases, J lost 1 base, and 4 bases stayed unmatched. Here the CDR3 reads CASSQGQGSYNEQFF. The CDR3 coding sequence is TGCGCCAGCAGTCAGGGACAGGGTTCCTACAATGAGCAGTTCTTC.

The V gene is TRBV30, the J gene TRBJ2-1; 10 bases map to TRBD1. The CDR3 is 15 residues long. Germline V gene lookup returns CDR1 GTSNPN and CDR2 SVGIG (reference sequence). The trim removed 2 bases at V and 8 bases at J, leaving 9 bases unmatched. CDR3 residues: CAWSFGTGDSDEQFF. In nucleotides, the CDR3 is TGTGCCTGGAGTTTCGGGACAGGGGATTCGGATGAGCAGTTCTTC.

The chain carries TRBV24-1 and TRBJ1-5; 9 nucleotides align to TRBD1. V lost 4 bases and J lost 4; bases outside the gene matches: 4. The CDR3 is 15 amino acids. Germline CDR1 KGHDR, CDR2 SFDVKD. The chain's CDR3 is CATSDPTGGNQPQHF. Here the CDR3 DNA reads TGTGCCACCAGTGACCCGACAGGGGGGAATCAGCCCCAGCATTTT.

The chain joins TRBV19 to TRBJ2-2; D is ambiguous. V dropped 8 bases and J dropped 1 base, with 11 bases sitting between them. The CDR3 is 14 amino acids. Looked up from germline, CDR1 is LNHDA and CDR2 is SQIVND (reference sequence). The CDR3 sequence: CASFPGLNTGELFF. In nucleotides, the CDR3 is TGTGCCAGTTTTCCGGGTCTGAACACCGGGGAGCTGTTTTTT.

V is TRBV4-2 and J is TRBJ2-3; 10 bases map to TRBD2. Germline CDR1 and CDR2: LGHNA and YNFKEQ. The CDR3 sequence is 17 residues long. The J segment lost 1 base and the V segment lost 1 base, leaving 5 bases of the junction unmatched. CDR3 sequence: CASSQVYLAGGTDTQYF. The CDR3 DNA sequence: TGTGCCAGCAGCCAAGTTTATCTAGCGGGGGGCACAGATACGCAGTATTTT.

The chain couples TRBV7-6 to TRBJ2-1; TRBD2 is a possible D gene (5 bases). V was cut by 0 bases and J by 8 bases, with 17 bases left in between. This CDR3 has 16 amino acids. The germline gives CDR1 SGHVS, CDR2 FNYEAQ. CDR3 residues: CASSLARTGVTDEQFF. CDR3 nucleotide sequence: TGTGCCAGCAGCTTAGCGCGGACCGGGGTCACGGATGAGCAGTTCTTC.

The chain couples TRBV10-3 to TRBJ1-2; a weak D match, TRBD1 (5 bases). There are 14 residues in the CDR3. Trimming shortened V by 6 bases and J by 4 bases, and 15 bases separated the two germline ends. Per the germline V gene, CDR1 is ENHRY and CDR2 is SYGVKD. CDR3 region: CAISAAGASYGYTF. The CDR3 coding sequence is TGTGCCATCAGCGCCGCTGGGGCTAGCTATGGCTACACCTTC.

The chain couples TRBV7-2 to TRBJ2-5; no reliable D call. CDR3 length equals 16 residues. CDR1 and CDR2 from the germline V gene are SGHTA and FQGNSA. V lost 1 base and J lost 0, with 12 bases in between. CDR3 region: CASSLVFAVHQETQYF. The DNA of the CDR3 is TGTGCCAGCAGCTTAGTCTTTGCGGTACACCAAGAGACCCAGTACTTC. Together with reference TRBV7-2 and TRBJ2-5, the CDR3 gives the full variable domain: GAGVSQSPSNKVTEKGKDVELRCDPISGHTALYWYRQSLGQGLEFLIYFQGNSAPDKSGLPSDRFSAERTGGSVSTLTIQRTQQEDSAVYLCASSLVFAVHQETQYFGPGTRLLVL.

The chain is built from TRBV3-1 (or the pseudogene TRBV3-2) and TRBJ1-2; TRBD1 agrees at 10 bases. V shed 0 bases and J 8 bases; nucleotides not matched to a gene: 9. The CDR3 runs 16 residues. Germline CDR1 is LGHDT and CDR2 is YNNKEL (reference sequence). In DNA, the CDR3 is TGTGCCAGCAGCCAAGAGACAGGGGGCCGGGGGGTCGGCTACACCTTC. Its translation: CASSQETGGRGVGYTF.

V and J are TRBV9 and TRBJ2-3, with 14 bases that match TRBD2. Germline lookup yields CDR1 SGDLS and CDR2 YYNGEE. This CDR3 has 17 amino acids. Losses at the gene ends were 6 bases for V and 1 base for J; bases not matched to a gene: 7. The CDR3 reads CASTRLAGGLGTDTQYF. For the CDR3, the DNA is TGTGCCAGCACTAGACTAGCGGGGGGGCTCGGCACAGATACGCAGTATTTT.

This clone was picked up a small number of times. This sequence joins TRBV6-5 and TRBJ1-2; 7 nucleotides align to TRBD1. V lost 7 bases, J lost 8 bases, and 7 bases stayed unmatched. The germline V gene has CDR1 MNHEY and CDR2 SVGAGI. This CDR3 has 12 amino acids. Written as DNA, the CDR3 is TGTGCCAGCACCCCTAACAGGGGAGGCTACACCTTC. It is translated as CASTPNRGGYTF.

The V call is TRBV19, the J call TRBJ2-2; 8 bases map to TRBD1. From germline, CDR1 is LNHDA and CDR2 SQIVND (reference sequence). The V gene end was trimmed by 11 bases and the J gene end by 4 bases; junction bases not matched to a gene: 9. The CDR3 contains 14 residues. The chain's CDR3 is CASTGQGVTGELFF. The CDR3, as DNA: TGTGCCTCAACTGGACAGGGTGTCACCGGGGAGCTGTTTTTT.